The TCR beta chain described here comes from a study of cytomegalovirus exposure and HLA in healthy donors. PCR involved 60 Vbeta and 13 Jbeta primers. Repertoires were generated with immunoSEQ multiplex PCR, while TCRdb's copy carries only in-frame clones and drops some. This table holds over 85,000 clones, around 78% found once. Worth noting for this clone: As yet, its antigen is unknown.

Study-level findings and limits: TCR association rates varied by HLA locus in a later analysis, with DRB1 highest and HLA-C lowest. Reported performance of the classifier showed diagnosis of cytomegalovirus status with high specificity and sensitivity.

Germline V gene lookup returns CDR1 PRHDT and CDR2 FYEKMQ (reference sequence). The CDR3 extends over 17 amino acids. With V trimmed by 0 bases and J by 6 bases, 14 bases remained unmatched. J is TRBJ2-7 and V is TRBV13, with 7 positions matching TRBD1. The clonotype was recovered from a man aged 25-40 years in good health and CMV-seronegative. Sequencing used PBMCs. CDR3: CASSLGRHRGSDGEQYF. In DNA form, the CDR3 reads TGTGCCAGCAGCTTAGGCCGGCACAGGGGATCGGACGGCGAGCAGTACTTC.